Listed here are 17 T cell receptor beta chains from one sample, sequenced in a study of radiation and T cells in renal cell carcinoma. Time point denoted: blood 2 weeks post-SBRT. Described treatment: 15 Gy SBRT to primary tumor, nephrectomy 4 weeks later. Produced via immunoSEQ multiplex PCR; TCRdb's table is partial and in-frame only. The table records some 120,000 clones, 88% of them present only once. This material consisted of blood, taken from a patient whose treatment included radiotherapy and nephrectomy. The source is a woman aged 70-85 years with renal cell carcinoma.

V and J are TRBV4-2 and TRBJ1-1; D remains unclear. The CDR3 loop spans 15 amino acids. V dropped 4 bases and J dropped 6 bases, with 18 bases sitting between them. Germline loops: CDR1 LGHNA, CDR2 YNFKEQ. The CDR3 DNA reads as TGTGCCAGCAGCCTTACAACAGTCCGGCCGTCTGAAGCTTTCTTT. Its translation: CASSLTTVRPSEAFF.

The rearrangement links TRBV2 to TRBJ1-1; D not resolved. Trimming left V 5 bases short and J 2 bases short, with 15 bases between. Germline V gene lookup returns CDR1 SNHLY and CDR2 FYNNEI. The CDR3 is made up of 15 amino acids. CDR3 in amino acids: CASSLGPGINTEAFF. CDR3 in DNA: TGTGCCAGCAGTTTAGGGCCGGGGATTAACACTGAAGCTTTCTTT.

This clone occurred a few times. This sequence joins TRBV6-5 and TRBJ1-2; D possibly corresponds to TRBD1 (6 bases). CDR1 and CDR2 from the germline V gene are MNHEY and SVGAGI. The CDR3 is 15 residues long. Trimming removed 4 bases at V and 4 bases at J, with 16 bases between. The CDR3 reads CASSSPQGLSYGYTF. The DNA of the CDR3 is TGTGCCAGCAGTTCCCCTCAGGGGCTAAGCTATGGCTACACCTTC.

The V call is TRBV6-6, the J call TRBJ2-1; 8 bases are a match to TRBD2. V lost 11 bases, J lost 1 base, and 10 bases stayed unmatched. CDR3 size: 15 residues. The germline gives CDR1 MNHNY, CDR2 SVGAGI (reference sequence). CDR3: CAARASGGSYNEQFF. As DNA, the CDR3 is TGTGCCGCAAGAGCGAGCGGGGGATCCTACAATGAGCAGTTCTTC.

The rearrangement links TRBV2 to TRBJ1-2; no reliable D call. Germline CDR1 reads SNHLY; CDR2 reads FYNNEI. The V end was cut by 2 bases, the J end by 0 bases, with 7 bases between. CDR3 size: 14 residues. The CDR3 bases are TGTGCCAGCAGTGAAACACTGTCTAACTATGGCTACACCTTC. Protein product: CASSETLSNYGYTF.

This rearrangement joins TRBV5-1 to TRBJ2-1; 7 positions match TRBD2. V gave up 4 bases and J gave up 0 bases; unmatched junction bases: 7. This CDR3 is built from 16 residues. CDR1 is SGHRS and CDR2 is YFSETQ in the germline V gene. CDR3 coding DNA: TGCGCCAGCAGCCGGGGAGGGGACCGCTCCTACAATGAGCAGTTCTTC. The encoded protein is CASSRGGDRSYNEQFF.

The chain has TRBV29-1 and TRBJ2-1; no firm D call. Germline-derived CDR1 and CDR2 are SQVTM and ANQGSEA. V lost 0 bases and J 4 bases, leaving 19 bases between the germline ends. The CDR3 totals 17 residues. Here the CDR3 reads CSVEDLGSHNVYNEQFF. In DNA form, the CDR3 reads TGCAGCGTTGAAGATTTGGGCAGCCATAACGTATACAATGAGCAGTTCTTC.

The rearrangement links TRBV28 to TRBJ1-1; 7 bases line up with TRBD1. This CDR3 is built from 16 residues. Losses at the gene ends were 9 bases for V and 0 bases for J; bases not matched to a gene: 13. Per germline, CDR1 MDHEN and CDR2 SYDVKM. CDR3 DNA: TGTGCCAGTTCGATTCGGGGACAGCACATGAACACTGAAGCTTTCTTT. The encoded protein is CASSIRGQHMNTEAFF.

This rearrangement joins TRBV7-2 to TRBJ2-7; TRBD2 is a possible D gene (5 bases). This CDR3 contains 15 residues. Germline CDR1 reads SGHTA; CDR2 reads FQGNSA. V was pared by 5 bases and J by 2 bases, with 16 bases between. This CDR3 is CASSPSPGYPYEQYF. DNA for the CDR3: TGTGCCAGCAGCCCAAGTCCGGGATACCCCTACGAGCAGTACTTC.

The chain uses TRBV6-5 and TRBJ2-3; TRBD1 might be the D (6 bases). CDR3 length: 15 amino acids. V lost 10 bases and J 2 bases, leaving 19 bases between the germline ends. Germline CDR1 MNHEY, CDR2 SVGAGI. Here the CDR3 reads CATTPGDHSTDTQYF. CDR3 in DNA: TGTGCCACCACTCCAGGGGACCATTCCACAGATACGCAGTATTTT.

The chain couples TRBV9 to TRBJ1-2; 7 positions match TRBD1. Germline CDR1 and CDR2: SGDLS and YYNGEE. V lost 0 bases to trimming and J lost 4 bases; unmatched junction nucleotides: 9. The CDR3 has 16 amino acids. The CDR3: CASSVEGRGKGYGYTF. The CDR3 bases are TGTGCCAGCAGCGTAGAGGGCAGGGGGAAAGGCTATGGCTACACCTTC.

This clone showed up just a few times. This chain links TRBV27 with TRBJ1-1; D uncertain. Germline V lookup: CDR1 MNHEY, CDR2 SMNVEV (reference sequence). The length of the CDR3 is 14 residues. V lost 3 bases to trimming and J lost 1 base, with 9 bases between them. CDR3 DNA sequence: TGTGCCAGCAGTTTGGATCGGGGGAACACTGAAGCTTTCTTT. Amino acid sequence: CASSLDRGNTEAFF.

The rearrangement uses TRBV4-3 and TRBJ2-1, with TRBD2 matching over 9 bases. Germline trimming cut 1 base from V and 0 bases from J; bases unmatched to any gene: 4. The germline CDR1 and CDR2 sequences are LGHNA and YSLEER. The CDR3 contains 17 residues. CDR3 nucleotide sequence: TGCGCCAGCAGCCAAGGGGGTAGCGGGGGCTCCTACAATGAGCAGTTCTTC. Protein product: CASSQGGSGGSYNEQFF.

The chain is built from TRBV7-2 and TRBJ1-3; D uncertain. Germline CDR1 reads SGHTA; CDR2 reads FQGNSA. The germline V and J ends were trimmed by 0 bases and 2 bases, with 8 bases remaining between them. The CDR3 is made up of 15 amino acids. The CDR3 here is CASSLAQATGNTIYF. CDR3 nucleotide sequence: TGTGCCAGCAGCTTAGCGCAAGCCACTGGAAACACCATATATTTT.

The J gene is TRBJ1-1, the V gene TRBV6-5, with D tentatively TRBD1 (5 bases). The V end lost 6 bases, the J end lost 3 bases, and 14 bases lay between the germline ends. CDR1 and CDR2 (germline): MNHEY, SVGAGI. The CDR3 contains 14 residues. The chain's CDR3 is CASRDTWGYTEAFF. CDR3 coding DNA: TGTGCCAGCAGAGATACTTGGGGGTACACTGAAGCTTTCTTT.

The chain employs TRBV5-6 and TRBJ1-5; 7 bases are a match to TRBD1. The CDR3 is made up of 13 amino acids. Germline loops: CDR1 SGHDT, CDR2 YYEEEE. V was pared by 4 bases and J by 8 bases, with 6 bases of the junction left unmatched. CDR3 residues: CASSLRGIKPQHF. CDR3 in DNA: TGTGCCAGCAGCCTCAGGGGGATCAAGCCCCAGCATTTT.

The CDR3 coding sequence is TGCGCCAGCAGCCAAGGGAGAAGGGGTGACCAGCCCCAGCATTTT. This translates into CASSQGRRGDQPQHF. The chain is built from TRBV4-3 and TRBJ1-5; D might be TRBD1 (5 bases). CDR1 is LGHNA and CDR2 is YSLEER in the germline V gene. The CDR3 is 15 residues long. V was cut by 1 base and J by 7 bases, with 14 bases left in between.